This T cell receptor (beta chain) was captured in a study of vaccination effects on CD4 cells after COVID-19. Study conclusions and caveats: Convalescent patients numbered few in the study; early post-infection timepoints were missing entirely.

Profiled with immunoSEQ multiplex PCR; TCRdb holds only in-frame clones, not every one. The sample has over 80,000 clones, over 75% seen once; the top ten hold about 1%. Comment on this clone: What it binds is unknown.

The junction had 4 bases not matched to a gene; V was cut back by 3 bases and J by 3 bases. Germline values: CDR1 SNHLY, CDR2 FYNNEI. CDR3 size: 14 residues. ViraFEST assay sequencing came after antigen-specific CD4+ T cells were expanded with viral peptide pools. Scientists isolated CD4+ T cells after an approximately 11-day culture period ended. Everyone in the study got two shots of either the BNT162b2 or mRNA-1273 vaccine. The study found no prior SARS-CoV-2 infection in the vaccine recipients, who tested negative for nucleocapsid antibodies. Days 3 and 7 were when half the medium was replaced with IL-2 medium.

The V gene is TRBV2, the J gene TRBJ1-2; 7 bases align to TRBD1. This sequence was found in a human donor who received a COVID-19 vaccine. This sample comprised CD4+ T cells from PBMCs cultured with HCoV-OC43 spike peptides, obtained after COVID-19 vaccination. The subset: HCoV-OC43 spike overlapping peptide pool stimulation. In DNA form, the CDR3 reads TGTGCCAGCAGTGAGGACAGGTCTTACTATGGCTACACCTTC. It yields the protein CASSEDRSYYGYTF.